This TCR beta chain was profiled in a study of response to subunit inactivated influenza vaccine. Points on this clonotype: Its cognate antigen is unknown.

TCRdb independently ran MiXCR on the RT-PCR reads; one entry per CDR3 protein. The table lists about 190,000 distinct CDR3 sequences, roughly an eighth of them singletons. This CDR3 contains 14 residues. Germline V CDR1 and CDR2: SQVTM, ANQGSEA. Losses at the gene ends were 4 bases for V and 12 bases for J; bases not matched to a gene: 11. Study conclusions and caveats: A suggestion made by the authors is that each seasonal influenza vaccination recruits few new T cells.

This rearrangement joins TRBV29-1 to TRBJ2-3; the match to TRBD1 covers 12 bases. The source of this sequence is a man aged 50 to 60 who received an inactivated influenza vaccine. The sample was CD8+ T cells sorted from PBMCs, taken roughly 5 days after vaccination. As DNA, the CDR3 is TGCAGCGTTGTGGGGACAGGGGGCCCGGGCAACCAGTATTTT. It encodes CSVVGTGGPGNQYF.